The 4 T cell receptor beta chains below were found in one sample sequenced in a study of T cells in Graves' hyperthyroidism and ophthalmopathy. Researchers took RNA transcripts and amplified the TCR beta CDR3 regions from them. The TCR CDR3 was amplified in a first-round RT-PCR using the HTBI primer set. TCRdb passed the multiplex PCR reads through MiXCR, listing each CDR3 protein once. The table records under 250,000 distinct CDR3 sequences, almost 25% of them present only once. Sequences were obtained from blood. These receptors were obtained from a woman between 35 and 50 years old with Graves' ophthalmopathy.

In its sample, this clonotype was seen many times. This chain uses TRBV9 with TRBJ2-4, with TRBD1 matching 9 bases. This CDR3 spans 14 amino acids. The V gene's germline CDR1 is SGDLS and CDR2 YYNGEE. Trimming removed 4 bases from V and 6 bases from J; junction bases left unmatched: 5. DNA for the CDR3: TGTGCCAGCAGCCGGGACAGGGCATCAAACATTCAGTACTTC. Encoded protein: CASSRDRASNIQYF. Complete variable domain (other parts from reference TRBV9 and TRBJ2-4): DSGVTQTPKHLITATGQRVTLRCSPRSGDLSVYWYQQSLDQGLQFLIQYYNGEERAKGNILERFSAQQFPDLHSELNLSSLELGDSALYFCASSRDRASNIQYFGAGTRLSVL.

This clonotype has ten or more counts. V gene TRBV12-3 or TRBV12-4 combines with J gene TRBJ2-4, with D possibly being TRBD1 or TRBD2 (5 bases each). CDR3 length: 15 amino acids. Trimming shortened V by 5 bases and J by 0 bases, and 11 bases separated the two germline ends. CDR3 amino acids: CASSPGRVAKNIQYF. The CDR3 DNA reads TGTGCCAGCAGTCCGGGACGTGTAGCCAAAAACATTCAGTACTTC.

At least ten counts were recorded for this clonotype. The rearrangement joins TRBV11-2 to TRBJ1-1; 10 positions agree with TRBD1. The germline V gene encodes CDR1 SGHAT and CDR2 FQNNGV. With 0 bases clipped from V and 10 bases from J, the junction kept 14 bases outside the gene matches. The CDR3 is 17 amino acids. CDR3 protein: CASSLDLGQGSVVRAFF. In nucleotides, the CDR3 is TGTGCCAGCAGCTTAGATCTGGGACAGGGGTCTGTGGTGAGAGCTTTCTTT.

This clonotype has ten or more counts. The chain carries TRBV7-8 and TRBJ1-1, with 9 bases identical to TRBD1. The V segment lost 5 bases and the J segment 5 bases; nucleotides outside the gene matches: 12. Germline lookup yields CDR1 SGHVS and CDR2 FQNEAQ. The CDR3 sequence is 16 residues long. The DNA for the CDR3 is TGTGCCAGCAGCCCTATCGGGGGGACAGGGAATACTGAAGCTTTCTTT. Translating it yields CASSPIGGTGNTEAFF. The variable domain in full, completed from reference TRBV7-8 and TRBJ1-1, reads GAGVSQSPRYKVAKRGQDVALRCDPISGHVSLFWYQQALGQGPEFLTYFQNEAQLDKSGLPSDRFFAERPEGSVSTLKIQRTQQEDSAVYLCASSPIGGTGNTEAFFGQGTRLTVV.